This T cell receptor (beta chain) originates from a study of regulatory T cells in long-lasting Graves disease. Researchers made TCR beta libraries by using iRepertoire HTBI primers and running Arm-PCR on CDR3 regions. MiXCR was run by TCRdb on the multiplex PCR reads, yielding one entry per CDR3 protein. The sample holds some 460,000 distinct CDR3 sequences, roughly 17% seen once. About this clonotype: The antigen is unknown.

Time point described: newly diagnosed GD, antithyroid drugs for less than 3 months. RNA extracted from PBMCs served as the sequencing template. The CDR3 contains 16 residues. Germline V gene data show CDR1 as SGHRS and CDR2 as YFSETQ. Unmatched junction bases numbered 6, after V lost 4 bases and J lost 8 bases. Notes on the study in general: The persistent group shared 2,500 to 3,000 public clonotypes, more than the 966 shared by new patients.

The data were also submitted as part of a second study, on T cells in Graves' hyperthyroidism and ophthalmopathy.

The receptor was isolated from a man aged 35-49 years with Graves disease. The specimen comprised peripheral blood mononuclear cells (PBMCs), sampled at new diagnosis, from a patient treated with antithyroid drugs. V usage is TRBV5-1 and J usage is TRBJ2-2; 15 bases map to TRBD2. This CDR3 is CASSTGLAGGFGELFF. The DNA for the CDR3 is TGCGCCAGCAGCACCGGACTAGCGGGAGGGTTTGGGGAGCTGTTTTTT.